These 27 T cell receptor beta chains originate from one sample sequenced in a study of vaccination effects on CD4 cells after COVID-19. These receptors are not linked to any known antigen. Here immunoSEQ multiplex PCR was the method, and the copy in TCRdb shows in-frame clones only, minus some. The table shows roughly 68,000 clones, with roughly 81% occurring only once. In the ViraFEST assay, antigen-specific CD4+ clonotypes were identified by expansion after peptide-pool stimulation. When less than 12 days of culture had elapsed, CD4+ T cells were isolated. Each person got two doses of an mRNA SARS-CoV-2 vaccine, BNT162b2 or mRNA-1273. The material sequenced was CD4+ T cells from PBMCs cultured with HCoV-229E spike peptides, taken after COVID-19 vaccination. These receptors were collected from a human donor who received a COVID-19 vaccine.

CDR3 DNA sequence: TGTGCCAGTAGTCTGCCGGGGGGCCCTAACTATGGCTACACCTTC. Translating gives CASSLPGGPNYGYTF. The chain has TRBV19 and TRBJ1-2, with a possible D match to TRBD1 (6 bases). Per the germline V gene, CDR1 is LNHDA and CDR2 is SQIVND (reference sequence). V lost 5 bases, J lost 0 bases, and 13 bases lay in between. CDR3 length equals 15 residues.

This chain joins TRBV6-1 and TRBJ2-5; possible D gene TRBD1, 5 bases. The germline V gene encodes CDR1 MNHNS and CDR2 SASEGT. There are 14 residues in the CDR3. The germline V and J ends were trimmed by 3 bases and 5 bases, with 13 bases remaining between them. As DNA, the CDR3 is TGTGCCAGCAGTGATTGGCAGGGCCGGGAGACCCAGTACTTC. Its protein is CASSDWQGRETQYF.

The rearrangement uses TRBV2 and TRBJ1-6, with a tentative D call TRBD1 (6 bases). The CDR3 has 15 amino acids. Germline CDR1 is SNHLY and CDR2 is FYNNEI. The V gene lost 8 bases and the J gene lost 0 bases, with 11 bases spanning the gap. The CDR3 DNA follows: TGTGCCAGCTGGGGGCTTAGCTCCTATAATTCACCCCTCCACTTT. Amino acids: CASWGLSSYNSPLHF.

The V and J genes are TRBV7-3 and TRBJ2-1; D remains ambiguous. This CDR3 comprises 15 residues. V was clipped by 6 bases and J by 0 bases, with 12 bases between them. CDR1 and CDR2 from the germline V gene are SGHTA and FQGTGA. CDR3 protein: CASSRAFSSYNEQFF. DNA of the CDR3: TGTGCCAGCAGTCGGGCTTTTAGCTCCTACAATGAGCAGTTCTTC.

J is TRBJ1-2 and V is TRBV6-5; perhaps TRBD1 as D (5 bases). This CDR3 has 15 residues. CDR1 is MNHEY, CDR2 SVGAGI, per germline. Trimming removed 7 bases from V and 0 bases from J, with 15 bases in between. The CDR3 region has the DNA TGTGCCAGCAACACCCAGCGGGGGGCTAACTATGGCTACACCTTC. Residues: CASNTQRGANYGYTF.

The rearrangement joins TRBV4-1 to TRBJ2-2; TRBD1 matches at 7 bases. CDR1 and CDR2 (germline): MGHRA, YSYEKL. V lost 4 bases, J lost 7 bases, and 6 bases stayed unmatched. The CDR3 totals 14 residues. The CDR3, as DNA: TGCGCCAGCAGCCGCGCTGACAGGGTCGGGGAGCTGTTTTTT. Protein sequence: CASSRADRVGELFF.

This chain joins TRBV9 and TRBJ1-2, with a weak D call TRBD1 (6 bases). Trimming removed 2 bases from V and 2 bases from J, with 13 bases in between. CDR3 length: 15 amino acids. Germline values: CDR1 SGDLS, CDR2 YYNGEE. DNA of the CDR3: TGTGCCAGCAGCGTTGGGGGGCTAGGGAACTATGGCTACACCTTC. Residues: CASSVGGLGNYGYTF. Drawing the rest from reference TRBV9 and TRBJ1-2, the complete variable domain is DSGVTQTPKHLITATGQRVTLRCSPRSGDLSVYWYQQSLDQGLQFLIQYYNGEERAKGNILERFSAQQFPDLHSELNLSSLELGDSALYFCASSVGGLGNYGYTFGSGTRLTVV.

V and J are TRBV7-6 and TRBJ2-1; D may match TRBD1 or TRBD2 (5 bases each). Germline V gene sequence: CDR1 SGHVS, CDR2 FNYEAQ. The ends were cut back, 6 bases at V and 2 bases at J, with 17 bases in the middle. CDR3 length: 16 residues. In DNA, the CDR3 is TGTGCCAGCAGTCCGGGACCTGTCAGCACCTACAATGAGCAGTTCTTC. This translates into CASSPGPVSTYNEQFF. Looking up the rest from reference TRBV7-6 and TRBJ2-1 gives the full variable domain: GAGVSQSPRYKVTKRGQDVALRCDPISGHVSLYWYRQALGQGPEFLTYFNYEAQQDKSGLPNDRFSAERPEGSISTLTIQRTEQRDSAMYRCASSPGPVSTYNEQFFGPGTRLTVL.

V and J are TRBV27 and TRBJ2-6; D may be TRBD1 (6 bases). The germline gives CDR1 MNHEY, CDR2 SMNVEV (reference sequence). Trimming shortened V by 3 bases and J by 4 bases, and 31 bases separated the two germline ends. The CDR3 is made up of 22 amino acids. The chain's CDR3 is CASSFLFGHIQGISSGANVLTF. CDR3 nucleotides: TGTGCCAGCAGTTTTCTCTTCGGGCATATACAGGGAATTTCGTCAGGGGCCAACGTCCTGACTTTC.

This clone was seen just once. This chain joins TRBV24-1 and TRBJ2-1, with TRBD2 identical over 13 bases. The CDR3 totals 14 residues. Per germline, CDR1 KGHDR and CDR2 SFDVKD. Losses at the gene ends were 6 bases for V and 9 bases for J; bases not matched to a gene: 4. The CDR3 is CATSKGLAGTEQFF. CDR3 sequence (DNA): TGTGCCACCAGTAAGGGACTAGCGGGGACTGAGCAGTTCTTC.

The chain recombines TRBV5-1 with TRBJ2-2; D is possibly TRBD1 (5 bases). CDR3 length: 14 amino acids. Germline-derived CDR1 and CDR2 are SGHRS and YFSETQ. Between the trimmed V and J ends, which lost 0 bases and 3 bases, there was a span of 6 bases. CDR3 DNA: TGCGCCAGCAGCTTGGGGGGCGACACCGGGGAGCTGTTTTTT. Residues: CASSLGGDTGELFF. The complete variable domain, with remaining parts taken from reference TRBV5-1 and TRBJ2-2, reads KAGVTQTPRYLIKTRGQQVTLSCSPISGHRSVSWYQQTPGQGLQFLFEYFSETQRNKGNFPGRFSGRQFSNSRSEMNVSTLELGDSALYLCASSLGGDTGELFFGEGSRLTVL.

The chain has TRBV4-1 and TRBJ1-5, with no clear D. Germline-derived CDR1 and CDR2 are MGHRA and YSYEKL. The CDR3 is made up of 15 amino acids. The ends were cut back, 5 bases at V and 3 bases at J, with 14 bases in the middle. The CDR3 region is CASSIYRVPNQPQHF. The CDR3 DNA reads TGCGCCAGCAGCATCTACCGGGTCCCCAATCAGCCCCAGCATTTT.

This clone has just a few counts. The chain couples TRBV5-1 to TRBJ1-4; perhaps TRBD1 as D (6 bases). With 2 bases removed from V and 8 bases from J, the gap between germline ends came to 13 bases. The CDR3 covers 14 residues. Germline V CDR1 and CDR2: SGHRS, YFSETQ. Here the CDR3 DNA reads TGCGCCAGCAGCTTATCGACAGGCTCCGAAAAACTGTTTTTT. Its translation: CASSLSTGSEKLFF.

The V gene is TRBV5-1, the J gene TRBJ2-3, with 7 bases lining up with TRBD2. CDR1 and CDR2 from the germline V gene are SGHRS and YFSETQ. The length of the CDR3 is 17 residues. Losses at the gene ends were 0 bases for V and 1 base for J; bases not matched to a gene: 8. The CDR3, as DNA: TGCGCCAGCAGCTTGGGGACTAGGGGATTGGGCACAGATACGCAGTATTTT. As protein: CASSLGTRGLGTDTQYF.

This rearrangement joins TRBV6-5 to TRBJ2-7, with a weak D call TRBD1 (5 bases). Germline V gene sequence: CDR1 MNHEY, CDR2 SVGAGI. The CDR3 runs 13 residues. Deletions cut 0 bases from V and 4 bases from J, with 7 bases between. CDR3 residues: CASSYSAGYEQYV. The CDR3, as DNA: TGTGCCAGCAGTTACTCGGCAGGGTACGAGCAGTACGTC.

V is TRBV4-1 and J is TRBJ1-6; perhaps TRBD1 as D (6 bases). V was shortened by 0 bases and J by 6 bases, with 12 bases between the two germline ends. The CDR3 has 16 amino acids. Per the germline V gene, CDR1 is MGHRA and CDR2 is YSYEKL. The CDR3 protein is CASSQDSQGRNSPLHF. The CDR3 bases are TGCGCCAGCAGCCAAGATAGTCAGGGGCGTAATTCACCCCTCCACTTT.

Here the CDR3 reads CASSESSRGGNIQYF. The CDR3 DNA sequence: TGCGCCAGCAGTGAGTCGAGCAGGGGGGGCAACATTCAGTACTTC. The gene calls are TRBV10-1 and TRBJ2-4; the D call may be TRBD1 or TRBD2 (7 bases each). Germline values: CDR1 WNHNN, CDR2 SYGVQD (reference sequence). V shed 0 bases and J shed 7 bases, with 13 bases lying between them. The CDR3 contains 15 residues.

The CDR3 DNA is TGTGCCAGCAGCCCATCGACAGGGACCAAAAACATTCAGTACTTC. Translation: CASSPSTGTKNIQYF. The rearrangement joins TRBV7-2 to TRBJ2-4; 7 positions match TRBD1. The CDR3 has 15 residues. Per the germline V gene, CDR1 is SGHTA and CDR2 is FQGNSA. V lost 5 bases and J lost 2; bases outside the gene matches: 6.

The chain employs TRBV7-2 and TRBJ2-1; D may be TRBD2 (6 bases). The ends were cut back, 5 bases at V and 1 base at J, with 15 bases in the middle. The germline V gene has CDR1 SGHTA and CDR2 FQGNSA. The CDR3 spans 16 residues. The CDR3 sequence is CASSQQPGLSYNEQFF. CDR3 bases: TGTGCCAGCAGCCAGCAACCGGGACTGTCCTACAATGAGCAGTTCTTC.

This sequence joins TRBV20-1 and TRBJ1-1; no clear D gene. CDR1 is DFQATT and CDR2 is SNEGSKA in the germline V gene (reference sequence). The CDR3 runs 12 residues. V lost 3 bases and J lost 1, with 6 bases in between. In DNA form, the CDR3 reads TGCAGTGCTAGTAACCCGAACACTGAAGCTTTCTTT. It yields the protein CSASNPNTEAFF.

In its sample, this clone was seen once. This chain links TRBV27 with TRBJ1-1, with a weak D call TRBD1 (5 bases). Trimming stripped 2 bases from V and 5 bases from J, with 15 bases between. The CDR3 spans 15 residues. The germline V gene has CDR1 MNHEY and CDR2 SMNVEV (reference sequence). CDR3 sequence (DNA): TGTGCCAGCAGTTTAAACCGGGACCCCAAAACTGAAGCTTTCTTT. Protein product: CASSLNRDPKTEAFF.

The chain recombines TRBV18 with TRBJ1-2, with TRBD1 matching over 7 bases. Germline CDR1 KGHSH, CDR2 LQKENI. Trimming took 4 bases from V and 0 from J; bases not matched to a gene: 8. CDR3 length equals 16 residues. CDR3 bases: TGTGCCAGCTCACGGGACAGTACCCAAGCTAACTATGGCTACACCTTC. Its translation: CASSRDSTQANYGYTF.

This chain links TRBV4-1 with TRBJ2-2; 9 bases align to TRBD1. CDR1 is MGHRA and CDR2 is YSYEKL in the germline V gene. This CDR3 spans 14 amino acids. Losses at the gene ends were 6 bases for V and 4 bases for J; bases not matched to a gene: 3. CDR3 sequence (DNA): TGCGCCAGCAGGCGACAGGGGGGCACCGGGGAGCTGTTTTTT. Protein: CASRRQGGTGELFF.

This chain connects TRBV9 to TRBJ1-3; D is ambiguous. V was trimmed by 0 bases and J by 4 bases, leaving 2 bases between them. CDR1 and CDR2 from the germline V gene are SGDLS and YYNGEE. This CDR3 contains 12 residues. CDR3 protein: CASSVVGNTIYF. The CDR3 coding sequence is TGTGCCAGCAGCGTAGTGGGAAACACCATATATTTT.

Only a few counts were recorded for this clone. The J gene is TRBJ2-3, the V gene TRBV28; TRBD1 aligns across 8 bases. The CDR3 is 15 residues long. Trimming removed 5 bases from V and 4 bases from J; junction bases left unmatched: 8. CDR1 and CDR2 from the germline V gene are MDHEN and SYDVKM. Written as DNA, the CDR3 is TGTGCCAGCAGTCTTAGGACAGGGCACCCAGATACGCAGTATTTT. This gives the protein CASSLRTGHPDTQYF.

The chain employs TRBV19 and TRBJ1-2; D gene unclear. The germline V gene has CDR1 LNHDA and CDR2 SQIVND (reference sequence). The V and J ends lost 3 bases and 0 bases respectively, with 8 bases between them. CDR3 length: 14 residues. The CDR3 loop is CASSMGGTNYGYTF. CDR3 coding DNA: TGTGCCAGTAGTATGGGAGGAACTAACTATGGCTACACCTTC.

This clone has only one observation. This chain uses TRBV9 with TRBJ1-4; D call uncertain. Germline V gives CDR1 SGDLS, CDR2 YYNGEE. Trimming took off 4 bases at V and 0 bases at J, with 10 bases between the two ends. This CDR3 contains 15 residues. This chain's CDR3 is CASSTGRATNEKLFF. CDR3 bases: TGTGCCAGCAGCACCGGACGGGCAACTAATGAAAAACTGTTTTTT.